This TCR beta chain was identified during a study of blood T cell repertoires in COVID-19. Study overall: Sources were T cells, B-cell-depleted T cells, or PBMCs; the material itself was cDNA or gDNA.

The study recruited people aged about 18 to 89 years across about two dozen US areas. Which cohort a participant joined came from the clinical history participants gave. Cohort 3 donors counted as recovered after two negative PCRs, clearance, or resolved symptoms. Data came from immunoSEQ multiplex PCR; TCRdb stores just in-frame clones and leaves some out. Of a few hundred thousand clones in the sample, 70% to 90% were seen once. Material for sequencing was PBMCs or T cells enriched from blood (not recorded which). This clonotype originated in a man aged 25 to 40 who had recovered from COVID-19.

The CDR3 region has the DNA TGTGCCAGCTCGCCCCGGTACGGGCCGGGGACCGGGGAGCTGTTTTTT. Translated, it gives CASSPRYGPGTGELFF. The V and J genes are TRBV18 and TRBJ2-2; D perhaps matches TRBD2 (5 bases). The CDR3 consists of 16 residues. V was shortened by 6 bases and J by 5 bases, with 19 bases between the two germline ends. Germline values: CDR1 KGHSH, CDR2 LQKENI.